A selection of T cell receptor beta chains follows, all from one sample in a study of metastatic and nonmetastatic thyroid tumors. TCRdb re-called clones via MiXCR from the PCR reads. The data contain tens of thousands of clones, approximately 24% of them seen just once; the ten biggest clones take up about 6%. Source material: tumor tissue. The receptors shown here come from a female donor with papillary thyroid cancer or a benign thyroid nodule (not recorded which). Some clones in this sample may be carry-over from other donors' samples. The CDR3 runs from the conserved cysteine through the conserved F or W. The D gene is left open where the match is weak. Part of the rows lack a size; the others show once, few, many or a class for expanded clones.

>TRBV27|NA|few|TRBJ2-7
CASRKDGAYEQYF
TGTGCCAGCCGAAAGGATGGGGCCTACGAGCAGTACTTC
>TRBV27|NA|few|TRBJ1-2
CASSSQGGAVTNYGYTF
TGTGCCAGCAGTTCTCAGGGAGGGGCAGTAACTAACTATGGCTACACCTTC
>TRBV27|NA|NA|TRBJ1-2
CASTTGASNGYTF
TGTGCCAGCACTACCGGGGCCTCCAATGGCTACACCTTC
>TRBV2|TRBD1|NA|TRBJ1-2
CASTRRGTGDNYGYTF
TGTGCCAGCACCCGTCGGGGTACAGGGGATAACTATGGCTACACCTTC
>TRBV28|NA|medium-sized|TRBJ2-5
CASSLAMDFLAQETQYF
TGTGCCAGCAGTTTGGCCATGGACTTTCTAGCGCAAGAGACCCAGTACTTC
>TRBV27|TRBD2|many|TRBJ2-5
CASSPQASGSETQYF
TGTGCCAGCAGTCCGCAGGCTAGCGGGAGTGAGACCCAGTACTTC
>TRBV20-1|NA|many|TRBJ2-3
CSAVSPDTQYF
TGCAGTGCCGTGTCCCCAGATACGCAGTATTTT
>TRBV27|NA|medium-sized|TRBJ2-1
CASGRINGVNEQFF
TGTGCCAGCGGAAGGATCAATGGGGTGAATGAGCAGTTCTTC
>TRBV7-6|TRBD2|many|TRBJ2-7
CASSTSSGSFSEQYF
TGTGCCAGCAGCACCTCTAGCGGGAGTTTCTCCGAGCAGTACTTC
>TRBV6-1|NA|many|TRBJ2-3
CASSGRRQGVTDTQYF
TGTGCCAGCAGTGGAAGGAGGCAGGGAGTCACAGATACGCAGTATTTT
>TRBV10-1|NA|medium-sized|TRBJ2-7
CASSDGHTTYEQYF
TGCGCCAGCAGTGACGGGCATACTACCTACGAGCAGTACTTC
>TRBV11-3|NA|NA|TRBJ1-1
CASSLVGTLGTEAFF
TGTGCCAGCAGCTTAGTAGGCACACTGGGGACTGAAGCTTTCTTT
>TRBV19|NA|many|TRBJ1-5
CASSWDLYSNQPQHF
TGTGCCAGTAGTTGGGACCTTTATAGCAATCAGCCCCAGCATTTT
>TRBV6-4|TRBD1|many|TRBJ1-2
CASSDGQGFWYGYTF
TGTGCCAGCAGCGACGGACAGGGGTTTTGGTATGGCTACACCTTC
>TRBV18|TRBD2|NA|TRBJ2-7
CASSPYWLAGGSYEQYF
TGTGCCAGCTCACCATACTGGCTAGCGGGAGGCTCCTACGAGCAGTACTTC
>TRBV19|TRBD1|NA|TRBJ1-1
CDSGRDRNTEAFF
TGTGACTCTGGGCGGGACAGGAACACTGAAGCTTTCTTT
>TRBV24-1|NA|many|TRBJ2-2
CATSEQPPSNTGELFF
TGTGCCACCAGTGAACAGCCGCCCTCCAACACCGGGGAGCTGTTTTTT
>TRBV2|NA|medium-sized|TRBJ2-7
CASSEPAGSLYEQYF
TGTGCCAGCAGTGAACCGGCAGGCTCGCTCTACGAGCAGTACTTC
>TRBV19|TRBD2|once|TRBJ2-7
CASSKTALSGRAPYEQYF
TGTGCCAGTAGTAAGACCGCGTTAAGCGGGAGGGCCCCCTACGAGCAGTACTTC
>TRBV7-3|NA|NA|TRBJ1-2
CASSLHGARGYTF
TGTGCCAGCAGCTTACATGGGGCTCGCGGCTACACCTTC
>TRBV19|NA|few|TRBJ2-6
CASRSVALANVLTF
TGTGCCAGTAGATCGGTAGCTTTGGCCAACGTCCTGACTTTC
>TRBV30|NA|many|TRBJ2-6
CAWMLGGPSYSGANVLTF
TGTGCCTGGATGTTGGGGGGACCTTCGTACTCTGGGGCCAACGTCCTGACTTTC
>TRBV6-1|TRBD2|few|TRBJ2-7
CASVTSGGAHEQYF
TGTGCCAGCGTCACTAGCGGGGGGGCACACGAGCAGTACTTC
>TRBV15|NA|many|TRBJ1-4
CATSRDFLGTINEKLFF
TGTGCCACCAGCAGAGATTTCCTCGGGACCATAAATGAAAAACTGTTTTTT
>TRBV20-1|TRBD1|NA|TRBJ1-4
CSARSEQGVTNEKLFF
TGCAGTGCTAGATCGGAACAGGGGGTTACTAATGAAAAACTGTTTTTT
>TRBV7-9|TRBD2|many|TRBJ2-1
CASSPETSGNAAYNEQFF
TGTGCCAGCAGCCCAGAGACTAGCGGGAACGCCGCTTACAATGAGCAGTTCTTC
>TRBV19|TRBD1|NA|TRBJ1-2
CAFIGPTGQGYTF
TGTGCCTTTATCGGCCCGACAGGGCAAGGCTACACCTTC
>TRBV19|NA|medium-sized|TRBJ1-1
CASSITSLNTEAFF
TGTGCCAGTAGTATAACCAGCCTGAACACTGAAGCTTTCTTT
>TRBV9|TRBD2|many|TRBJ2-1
CASSVGHGGRGSYNEQFF
TGTGCCAGCAGCGTAGGTCACGGCGGGAGGGGCTCCTACAATGAGCAGTTCTTC
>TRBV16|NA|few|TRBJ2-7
CASIRDFASEQYF
TGTGCCAGCATCCGGGACTTCGCGTCCGAGCAGTACTTC
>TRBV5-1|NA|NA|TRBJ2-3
CASTPSTGDTQYF
TGCGCCAGCACCCCATCGACAGGAGATACGCAGTATTTT
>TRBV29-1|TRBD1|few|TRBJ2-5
CIIDRGPFPETQYF
TGCATCATAGACAGGGGGCCTTTTCCGGAGACCCAGTACTTC
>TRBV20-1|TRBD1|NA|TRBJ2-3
CSLSDRGDTTDTQYF
TGCAGTTTATCGGACAGGGGAGATACCACAGATACGCAGTATTTT
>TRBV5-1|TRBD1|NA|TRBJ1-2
CASSLEWQGGRYTF
TGCGCCAGCAGCTTGGAGTGGCAGGGGGGTCGCTACACCTTC
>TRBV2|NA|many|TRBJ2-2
CASSESSNTGELFF
TGTGCCAGCAGTGAGTCCTCGAACACCGGGGAGCTGTTTTTT
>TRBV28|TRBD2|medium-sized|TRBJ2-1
CASSTGLAGEQSYNEQFF
TGTGCCAGCAGCACGGGACTAGCGGGAGAACAGTCCTACAATGAGCAGTTCTTC
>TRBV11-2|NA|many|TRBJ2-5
CASSFWGHQETQYF
TGTGCCAGCAGCTTTTGGGGCCATCAAGAGACCCAGTACTTC
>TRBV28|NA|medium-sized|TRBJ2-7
CASVSSYEQYF
TGTGCCAGCGTGAGCTCCTACGAGCAGTACTTC
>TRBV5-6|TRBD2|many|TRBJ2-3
CASSFDLAADGGMNTQYF
TGTGCCAGCAGCTTCGATCTAGCGGCAGATGGGGGGATGAATACGCAGTATTTT
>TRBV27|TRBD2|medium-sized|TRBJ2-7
CASSLQASGSNEQYF
TGTGCCAGCAGTTTACAGGCTAGCGGGAGCAACGAGCAGTACTTC
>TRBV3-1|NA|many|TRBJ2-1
CASSRGDRYIGEQFF
TGTGCCAGCAGCCGAGGAGACAGGTACATAGGCGAGCAGTTCTTC